These T cell receptor beta chains were read from a single sample in a study of long-term antiretroviral therapy in people with HIV. TCRdb's table, derived via immunoSEQ multiplex PCR, lists solely in-frame clones and lacks some. Altogether tens of thousands of clones are present, 70% to 90% being singletons, with the ten largest covering roughly 10%. Here the sequenced sample was unsorted PBMCs, taken 2.2 years after starting antiretroviral therapy. The receptors originated from a man in his late teens or twenties with HIV. The CDR3 runs from the conserved cysteine through the conserved F or W. Fields, in order: V gene, CDR3 length, J gene, D gene, CDR3 protein. D genes are given only for firm matches.

V: TRBV19; length: 14; J: TRBJ1-5; D: TRBD1; CDR3: CAIGGTGPNQPQHF
V: TRBV4-2; length: 14; J: TRBJ2-1; D: TRBD2; CDR3: CASTRLAGPREQFF
V: TRBV16; length: 13; J: TRBJ2-5; D: NA; CDR3: CASRQENEETQYF
V: TRBV18; length: 16; J: TRBJ2-6; D: TRBD1; CDR3: CASSPTGSSGANVLTF
V: TRBV12-5; length: 16; J: TRBJ2-3; D: TRBD1; CDR3: CASGLGQADRTDTQYF
V: TRBV7-9; length: 16; J: TRBJ2-7; D: TRBD2; CDR3: CASSLLIPSGIREQYF
V: TRBV10-3; length: 13; J: TRBJ1-3; D: NA; CDR3: CATQRGSGNTIYF
V: TRBV5-1; length: 16; J: TRBJ1-1; D: NA; CDR3: CASSPGGHEVRTEAFF
V: TRBV11-2; length: 13; J: TRBJ2-7; D: NA; CDR3: CASSHGGLYEQYF
V: TRBV19; length: 13; J: TRBJ1-1; D: NA; CDR3: CASSIMGRTEAFF
V: TRBV29-1; length: 12; J: TRBJ1-1; D: NA; CDR3: CSVELMNTEAFF
V: TRBV2; length: 13; J: TRBJ2-1; D: NA; CDR3: CASSLSSEIEQFF
V: TRBV2; length: 17; J: TRBJ2-7; D: NA; CDR3: CASSEDHPDSAWSEQYF
V: TRBV7-9; length: 17; J: TRBJ1-3; D: NA; CDR3: CASSLSFASPGGNTIYF
V: TRBV5-1; length: 16; J: TRBJ2-7; D: TRBD2; CDR3: CASALRTSGGPYEQYF
V: TRBV7-9; length: 14; J: TRBJ2-1; D: NA; CDR3: CASSLDMGYNEQFF
V: TRBV11-2; length: 18; J: TRBJ2-3; D: NA; CDR3: CASSLGAGGRGFTDTQYF
V: TRBV6-1; length: 14; J: TRBJ1-5; D: NA; CDR3: CASRVQVVGQPQHF
V: TRBV2; length: 13; J: TRBJ1-2; D: NA; CDR3: CASSGPELRGYTF
V: TRBV2; length: 16; J: TRBJ2-7; D: NA; CDR3: CASSESNREISYEQYF
V: TRBV4-1; length: 16; J: TRBJ1-4; D: TRBD1; CDR3: CASSQDADRPNEKLFF
V: TRBV4-1; length: 15; J: TRBJ2-7; D: TRBD2; CDR3: CASSRTSGGADEQYF
V: TRBV6-5; length: 13; J: TRBJ2-1; D: TRBD2; CDR3: CASYQSGRDEQFF
V: TRBV27; length: 14; J: TRBJ2-1; D: TRBD2; CDR3: CASSLTGGINEQFF
V: TRBV27; length: 15; J: TRBJ2-1; D: TRBD1; CDR3: CASSSTGGPLNEQFF
V: TRBV2; length: 13; J: TRBJ2-5; D: TRBD1; CDR3: CASSDRGPETQYF
V: TRBV4-3; length: 19; J: TRBJ2-1; D: TRBD2; CDR3: CASSQDTTSGRASYNEQFF
V: TRBV19; length: 14; J: TRBJ1-1; D: NA; CDR3: CASSLGYRPLGAFF
V: TRBV4-3; length: 16; J: TRBJ2-5; D: TRBD1; CDR3: CASSLTSGTGQETQYF
V: TRBV13; length: 12; J: TRBJ1-2; D: NA; CDR3: CASSLGRYGYTF
V: TRBV19; length: 15; J: TRBJ1-5; D: NA; CDR3: CASSLQEGINQPQHF
V: TRBV5-1; length: 16; J: TRBJ2-5; D: TRBD1; CDR3: CASSSLSRDREETQYF
V: TRBV9; length: 15; J: TRBJ2-7; D: TRBD1; CDR3: CASSSGQAYSYEQYF
V: TRBV6-6; length: 13; J: TRBJ1-1; D: NA; CDR3: CASSYSGYAEAFF
V: TRBV5-4; length: 12; J: TRBJ2-5; D: TRBD2; CDR3: CASSSSSGAQYF
V: TRBV6-5; length: 14; J: TRBJ2-7; D: NA; CDR3: CASSYGVGWDEQYF
V: TRBV30; length: 20; J: TRBJ1-1; D: NA; CDR3: CAWSENPPGHRKGRNTEAFF
V: TRBV18; length: 14; J: TRBJ2-7; D: TRBD1; CDR3: CASSYDRGGYEQYF
V: TRBV9; length: 15; J: TRBJ2-3; D: TRBD2; CDR3: CASSGTSGKTDTQYF
V: TRBV10-3; length: 15; J: TRBJ2-5; D: NA; CDR3: CAMSPSRGLGETQYF
V: TRBV11-2; length: 13; J: TRBJ2-7; D: TRBD2; CDR3: CASSLGGGYEQYF
V: TRBV7-8; length: 13; J: TRBJ2-7; D: NA; CDR3: CASSSGFLYEQYF
V: TRBV4-2; length: 12; J: TRBJ2-1; D: TRBD1; CDR3: CASSQGDREQFF
V: TRBV28; length: 16; J: TRBJ2-1; D: TRBD2; CDR3: CASSPPGLAATDEQFF
V: TRBV7-3; length: 14; J: TRBJ2-2; D: NA; CDR3: CASSPEAGTGELFF
V: TRBV7-3; length: 13; J: TRBJ2-7; D: NA; CDR3: CASSLTGAHEQYF
V: TRBV6-5; length: 12; J: TRBJ1-1; D: TRBD1; CDR3: CASSPGGTEAFF
V: TRBV7-9; length: 14; J: TRBJ1-2; D: NA; CDR3: CASSLAANLYGYTF
V: TRBV7-9; length: 12; J: TRBJ2-7; D: NA; CDR3: CASSPGSYEQYF
V: TRBV15; length: 17; J: TRBJ1-2; D: NA; CDR3: CATSRGFRDGGNYGYTF
V: TRBV7-2; length: 19; J: TRBJ2-2; D: TRBD2; CDR3: CASSLGLGTSGSNTGELFF
V: TRBV5-6; length: 14; J: TRBJ1-2; D: NA; CDR3: CASSLGALIASYTF
V: TRBV6-5; length: 14; J: TRBJ2-7; D: TRBD1; CDR3: CASSYRDRGNEQYF
V: TRBV12-5; length: 17; J: TRBJ2-2; D: TRBD1; CDR3: CASGLVRDRGRGGELFF
V: TRBV30; length: 13; J: TRBJ2-1; D: NA; CDR3: CAWSVRGDLVGIF
V: TRBV5-1; length: 15; J: TRBJ1-1; D: NA; CDR3: CASSLFGGGNTEAFF
V: TRBV28; length: 14; J: TRBJ1-4; D: NA; CDR3: CASSTETVGLKLFF
V: TRBV5-4; length: 14; J: TRBJ1-1; D: TRBD1; CDR3: CASSGDREPTEAFF
V: TRBV19; length: 14; J: TRBJ2-7; D: NA; CDR3: CASSWGQLSYEQYF
V: TRBV28; length: 14; J: TRBJ1-5; D: NA; CDR3: CASGAGLSNQPQHF